The rows below give T cell receptor beta chains drawn from one sample of a study of T cells expressing NK-cell markers. TCRdb reprocessed the 5' RACE reads and reports one entry per CDR3 protein, with no DNA. The sample includes 450,000 to 600,000 distinct CDR3 sequences. Sequencing was performed on blood T cells: a sorted CD56 or NKG2C T cell subset, CD4+ or CD8+ T cells, or bulk PBMC T cells (not recorded which). These receptors came from a man younger than 30 in good health. Each CDR3 is given with its conserved first and last residue. Fields, in order: V gene, J gene, CDR3 protein.

TRBV6-2/TRBV6-3	TRBJ1-4	CASSWTADKLFF
TRBV5-1	TRBJ2-6	CASSRTGGSSGANVLTF
TRBV20-1	TRBJ2-3	CSAPRPKREGDTQYF
TRBV20-1	TRBJ1-5	CSARAGEWAQHF
TRBV5-1	TRBJ2-2	CASTLRTDTGELFF
TRBV30	TRBJ2-3	CAWSGPAVDTQYF
TRBV7-9	TRBJ2-3	CASSPSFGLADTQYF
TRBV5-6	TRBJ2-5	CASKRGTSWETQYF
TRBV6-5	TRBJ2-3	CASRYQGSPSTDTQYF
TRBV7-8	TRBJ2-1	CASSLDQVLTYNEQFF
TRBV3-1	TRBJ2-7	CASSQGGLAETYEQYF